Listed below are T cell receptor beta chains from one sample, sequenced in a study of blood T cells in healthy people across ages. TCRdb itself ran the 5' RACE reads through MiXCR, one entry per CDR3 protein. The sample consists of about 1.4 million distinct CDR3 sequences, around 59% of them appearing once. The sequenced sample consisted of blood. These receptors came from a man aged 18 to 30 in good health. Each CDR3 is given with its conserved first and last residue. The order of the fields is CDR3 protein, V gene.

CDR3 protein: CASSQGRGSSGNTIYF
V gene: TRBV4-1

CDR3 protein: CASGPGGWDAEAFF
V gene: TRBV12-5

CDR3 protein: CASSREFRDRAYEQYF
V gene: TRBV12-3/TRBV12-4

CDR3 protein: CASSPPMALSYEQYF
V gene: TRBV7-9

CDR3 protein: CASSHLGSYNEQFF
V gene: TRBV3-1

CDR3 protein: CAIGRNMNTEAFF
V gene: TRBV6-1

CDR3 protein: CASSVDGVWYGYTF
V gene: TRBV9

CDR3 protein: CASSQVRLAGPGEQFF
V gene: TRBV4-2

CDR3 protein: CSARDRWRNYGYTF
V gene: TRBV20-1

CDR3 protein: CSVDRASSTDTQYF
V gene: TRBV29-1

CDR3 protein: CASSLGTLVGPGNYEQYF
V gene: TRBV5-1

CDR3 protein: CSVTTGRYYEQYF
V gene: TRBV29-1

CDR3 protein: CASSLGTSGTDTQYF
V gene: TRBV27

CDR3 protein: CASSLQGGAKNIQYF
V gene: TRBV4-1